This T cell receptor beta chain stems from a study of molecular identifiers for immune sequencing clone quantification. The CDR3 consists of 15 residues. Germline lookup yields CDR1 DFQATT and CDR2 SNEGSKA (reference sequence). Concerning this clonotype itself: At one boundary the junction diverges from the germline segment, which might be a read error.

Naive CD8 T cells were picked out by sorting for CD8+CD4-CCR7+CD45RA+. TCRdb independently ran MiXCR on the PCR reads; one entry per CDR3 protein. This sample yields roughly 97,000 distinct CDR3 sequences, of which 20% to 25% are seen a single time; approximately 0.91% belongs to the top ten. This receptor was taken from a human donor in good health. Some libraries in this study had Jurkat cell RNA spiked in. V gene TRBV20-1 combines with J gene TRBJ1-5; 7 nucleotides match TRBD1. Sequencing was carried out using naive CD8+ T cells from blood, with Jurkat cell RNA spiked in. Subset here: FACS-sorted CD8+CD4-CCR7+CD45RA+ naive T cells. The CDR3 DNA reads TGCAGTGCTAGTACCGTCGTGAGGGGGCATCAGCCCCCGCATTTT. This encodes CSASTVVRGHQPPHF.